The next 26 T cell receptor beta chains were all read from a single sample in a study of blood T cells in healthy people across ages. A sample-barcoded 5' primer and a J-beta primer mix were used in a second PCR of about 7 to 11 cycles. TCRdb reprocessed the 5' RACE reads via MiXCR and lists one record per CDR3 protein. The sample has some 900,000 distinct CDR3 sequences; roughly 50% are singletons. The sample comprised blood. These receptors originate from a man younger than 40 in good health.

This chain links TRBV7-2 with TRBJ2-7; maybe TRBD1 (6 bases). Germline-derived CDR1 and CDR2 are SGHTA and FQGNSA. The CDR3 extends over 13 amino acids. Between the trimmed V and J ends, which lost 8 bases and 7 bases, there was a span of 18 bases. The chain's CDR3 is CASAQVGAWEQYF. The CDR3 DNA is TGTGCCAGCGCGCAAGTGGGGGCTTGGGAGCAGTACTTC.

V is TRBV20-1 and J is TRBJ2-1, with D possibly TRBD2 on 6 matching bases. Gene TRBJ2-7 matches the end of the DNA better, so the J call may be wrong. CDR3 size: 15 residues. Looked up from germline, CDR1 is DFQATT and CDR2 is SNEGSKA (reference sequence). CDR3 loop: CSASLDGSSYNEQYF. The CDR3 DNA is TGCAGTGCTAGTTTGGACGGGAGCTCCTACAATGAGCAGTACTTC.

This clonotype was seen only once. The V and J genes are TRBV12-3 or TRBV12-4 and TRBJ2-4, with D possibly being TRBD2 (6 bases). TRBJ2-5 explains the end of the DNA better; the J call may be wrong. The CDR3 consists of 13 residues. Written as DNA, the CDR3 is TGTGCCAGCAGGACGACTAGATACGGGACCCAGTACTTC. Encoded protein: CASRTTRYGTQYF.

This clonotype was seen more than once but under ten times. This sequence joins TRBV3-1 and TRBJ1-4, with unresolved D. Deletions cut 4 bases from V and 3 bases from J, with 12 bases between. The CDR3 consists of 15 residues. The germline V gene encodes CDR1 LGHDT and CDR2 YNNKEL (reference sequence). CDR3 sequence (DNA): TGTGCCAGCAGCCCCTCCGGACTGGCTAATGAAAAACTGTTTTTT. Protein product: CASSPSGLANEKLFF.

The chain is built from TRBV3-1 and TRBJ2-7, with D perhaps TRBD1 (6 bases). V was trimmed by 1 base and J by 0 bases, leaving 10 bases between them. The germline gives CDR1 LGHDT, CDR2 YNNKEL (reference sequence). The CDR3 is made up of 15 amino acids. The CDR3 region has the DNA TGTGCCAGCAGCCAAGGTCCAGGGGCCTCCTACGAGCAGTACTTC. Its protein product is CASSQGPGASYEQYF.

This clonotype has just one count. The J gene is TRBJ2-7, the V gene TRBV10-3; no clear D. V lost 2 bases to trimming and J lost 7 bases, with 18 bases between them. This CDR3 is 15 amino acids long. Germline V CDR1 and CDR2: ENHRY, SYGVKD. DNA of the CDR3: TGTGCCATCAGTGAGCGATCTGGGAACACCAATGAGCAGTACTTC. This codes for CAISERSGNTNEQYF.

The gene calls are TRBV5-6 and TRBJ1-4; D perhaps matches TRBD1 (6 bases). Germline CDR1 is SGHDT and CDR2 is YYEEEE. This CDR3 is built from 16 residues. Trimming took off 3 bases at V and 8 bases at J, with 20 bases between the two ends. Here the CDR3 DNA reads TGTGCCAGCAGCTCCGTTGGCGGGGGCGCGGAGGAAAAACTGTTTTTT. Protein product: CASSSVGGGAEEKLFF.

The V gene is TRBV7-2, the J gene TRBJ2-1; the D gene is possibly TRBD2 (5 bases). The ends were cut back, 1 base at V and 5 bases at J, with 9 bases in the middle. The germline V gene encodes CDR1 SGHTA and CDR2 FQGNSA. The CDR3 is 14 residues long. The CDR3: CASSLVARDNEQFF. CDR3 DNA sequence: TGTGCCAGCAGCTTAGTGGCGAGGGACAATGAGCAGTTCTTC.

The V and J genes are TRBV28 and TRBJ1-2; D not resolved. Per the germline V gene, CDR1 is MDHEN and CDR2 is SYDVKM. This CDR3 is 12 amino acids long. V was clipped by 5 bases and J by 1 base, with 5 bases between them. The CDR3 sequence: CASSDVNYGYTF. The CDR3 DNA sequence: TGTGCCAGCAGTGACGTTAACTATGGCTACACCTTC.

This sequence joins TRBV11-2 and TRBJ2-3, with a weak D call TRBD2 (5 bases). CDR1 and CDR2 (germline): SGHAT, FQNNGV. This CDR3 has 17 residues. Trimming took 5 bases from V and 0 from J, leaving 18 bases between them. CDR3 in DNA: TGTGCCAGCAGCCCGTCGGAGCCAGACTACAGCACAGATACGCAGTATTTT. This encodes CASSPSEPDYSTDTQYF.

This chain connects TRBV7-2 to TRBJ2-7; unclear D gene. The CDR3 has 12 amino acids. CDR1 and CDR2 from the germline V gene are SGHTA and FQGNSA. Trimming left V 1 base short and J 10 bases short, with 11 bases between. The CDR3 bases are TGTGCCAGCAGCTTAGGCGGCTTTCCCCAGTACTTC. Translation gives CASSLGGFPQYF.

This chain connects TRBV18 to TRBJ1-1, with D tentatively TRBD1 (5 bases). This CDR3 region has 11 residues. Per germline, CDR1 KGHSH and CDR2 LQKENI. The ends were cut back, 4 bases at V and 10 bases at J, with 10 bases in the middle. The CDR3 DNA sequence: TGTGCCAGCTCACTAGACAGCGGAGCTTTCTTT. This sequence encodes CASSLDSGAFF.

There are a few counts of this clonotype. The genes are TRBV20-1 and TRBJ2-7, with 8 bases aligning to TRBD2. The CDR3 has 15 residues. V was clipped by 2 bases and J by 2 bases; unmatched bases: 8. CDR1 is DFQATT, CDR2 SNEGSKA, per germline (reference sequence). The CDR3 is CSARPNSGDAYEQYF. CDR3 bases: TGCAGTGCTAGACCCAATAGCGGGGATGCCTACGAGCAGTACTTC.

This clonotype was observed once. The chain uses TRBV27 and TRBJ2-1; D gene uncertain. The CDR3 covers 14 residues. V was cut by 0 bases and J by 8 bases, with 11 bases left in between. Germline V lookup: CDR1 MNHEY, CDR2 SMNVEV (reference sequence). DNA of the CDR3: TGTGCCAGCAGTTTATCGGCAGGTGTAGATGAGCAGTTCTTC. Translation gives CASSLSAGVDEQFF.

CDR3 in amino acids: CASSYSKGTLWETQYF. The CDR3 DNA follows: TGTGCCAGCAGTTACTCGAAAGGGACGTTGTGGGAGACCCAGTACTTC. The rearrangement links TRBV6-5 to TRBJ2-5; possibly TRBD1 or TRBD2 for D (5 bases each). The CDR3 sequence is 16 residues long. The ends were cut back, 0 bases at V and 5 bases at J, with 16 bases in the middle. Germline CDR1 is MNHEY and CDR2 is SVGAGI.

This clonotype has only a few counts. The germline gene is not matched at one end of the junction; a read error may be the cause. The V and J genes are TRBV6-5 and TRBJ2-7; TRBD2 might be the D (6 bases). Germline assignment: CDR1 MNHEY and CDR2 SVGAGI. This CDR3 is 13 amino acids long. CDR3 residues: CASSDSGAYEQYF. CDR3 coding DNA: TGTGCCAGCAGTGACTCGGGGGCCTACGAGCAGTACTTC.

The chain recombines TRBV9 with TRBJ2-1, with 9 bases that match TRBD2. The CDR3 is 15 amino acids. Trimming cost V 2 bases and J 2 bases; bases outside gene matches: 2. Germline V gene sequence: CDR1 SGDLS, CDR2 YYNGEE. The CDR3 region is CASSVSGGPYNEQFF. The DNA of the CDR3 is TGTGCCAGCAGCGTTAGCGGGGGACCCTACAATGAGCAGTTCTTC.

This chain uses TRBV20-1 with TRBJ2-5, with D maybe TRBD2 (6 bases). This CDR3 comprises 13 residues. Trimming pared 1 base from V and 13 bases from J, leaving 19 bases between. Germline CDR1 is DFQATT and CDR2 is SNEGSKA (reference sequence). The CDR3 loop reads CSARGSGTPPPYF. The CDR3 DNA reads TGCAGTGCTAGAGGAAGTGGGACTCCACCTCCGTACTTC.

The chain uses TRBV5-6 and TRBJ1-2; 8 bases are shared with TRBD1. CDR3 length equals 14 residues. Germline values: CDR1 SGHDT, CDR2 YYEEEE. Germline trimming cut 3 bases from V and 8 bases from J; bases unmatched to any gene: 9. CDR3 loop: CASSSWTGLTGYTF. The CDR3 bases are TGTGCCAGCAGCTCTTGGACAGGGCTTACGGGCTACACCTTC.

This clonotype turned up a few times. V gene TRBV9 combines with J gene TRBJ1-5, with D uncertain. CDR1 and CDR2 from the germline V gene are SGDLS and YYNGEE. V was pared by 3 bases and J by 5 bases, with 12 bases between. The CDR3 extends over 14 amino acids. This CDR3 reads CASSAGSEYQPQHF. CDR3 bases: TGTGCCAGCAGCGCCGGGTCCGAATATCAGCCCCAGCATTTT.

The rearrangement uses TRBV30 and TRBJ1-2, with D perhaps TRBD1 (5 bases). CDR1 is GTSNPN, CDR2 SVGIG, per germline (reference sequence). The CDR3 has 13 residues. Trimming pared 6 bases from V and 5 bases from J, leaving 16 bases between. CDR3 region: CACPRDPGYGYTF. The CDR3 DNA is TGTGCCTGTCCCCGGGACCCTGGTTATGGCTACACCTTC.

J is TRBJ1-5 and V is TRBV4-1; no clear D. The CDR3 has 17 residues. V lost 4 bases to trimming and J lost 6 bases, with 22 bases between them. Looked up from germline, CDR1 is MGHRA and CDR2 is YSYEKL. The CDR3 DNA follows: TGCGCCAGCAGCCCCCTCTATGGGGTTGAGTTAAGTCAGCCCCAGCATTTT. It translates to CASSPLYGVELSQPQHF.

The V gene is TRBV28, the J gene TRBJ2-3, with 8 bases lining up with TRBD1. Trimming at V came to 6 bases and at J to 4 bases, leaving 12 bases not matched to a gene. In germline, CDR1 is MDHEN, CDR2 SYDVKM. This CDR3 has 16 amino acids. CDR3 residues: CASSSPRQGLSDTQYF. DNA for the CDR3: TGTGCCAGCAGCTCCCCGAGACAGGGGTTGTCAGATACGCAGTATTTT.

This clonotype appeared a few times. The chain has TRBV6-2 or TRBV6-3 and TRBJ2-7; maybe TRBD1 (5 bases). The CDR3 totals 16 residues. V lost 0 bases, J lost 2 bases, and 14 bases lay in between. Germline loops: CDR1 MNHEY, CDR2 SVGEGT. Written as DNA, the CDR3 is TGTGCCAGCAGTTACTCTTCCGGACACCGGCCCTACGAGCAGTACTTC. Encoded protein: CASSYSSGHRPYEQYF.

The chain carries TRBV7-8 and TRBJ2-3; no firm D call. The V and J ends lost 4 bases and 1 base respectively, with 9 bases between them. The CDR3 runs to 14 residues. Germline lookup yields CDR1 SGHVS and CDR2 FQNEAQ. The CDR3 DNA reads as TGTGCCAGCAGCTCCACCGAGGGCACAGATACGCAGTATTTT. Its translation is CASSSTEGTDTQYF.

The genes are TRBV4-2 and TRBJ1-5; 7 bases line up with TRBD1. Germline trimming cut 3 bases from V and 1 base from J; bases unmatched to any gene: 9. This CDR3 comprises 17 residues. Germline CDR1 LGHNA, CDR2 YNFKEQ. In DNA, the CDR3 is TGTGCCAGCAGCCAGGGCAGGGGGAGACTCAGCAATCAGCCCCAGCATTTT. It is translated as CASSQGRGRLSNQPQHF.